These 24 T cell receptor beta chains were all obtained from the same sample, sequenced in a study of response to subunit inactivated influenza vaccine. TCRdb reprocessed the RT-PCR reads with MiXCR, giving one entry per CDR3 protein. The sample holds around 790,000 distinct CDR3 sequences, over 20% seen once. The input for sequencing was PBMCs from blood, taken more than 4 days after vaccination. Source of these receptors: a man in his forties or fifties who received an inactivated influenza vaccine.

Only a few counts were recorded for this clonotype. The rearrangement joins TRBV10-3 to TRBJ2-1, with 13 positions matching TRBD2. Per the germline V gene, CDR1 is ENHRY and CDR2 is SYGVKD. CDR3 length: 19 residues. Unmatched junction bases numbered 20, after V lost 8 bases and J lost 7 bases. Written as DNA, the CDR3 is TGTGCCATCTCGCCCCTACCCATAACACTAGCGGGAGGGGTGAATGAGCAGTTCTTC. It is translated as CAISPLPITLAGGVNEQFF.

The J gene is TRBJ2-6, the V gene TRBV28; 7 nucleotides align to TRBD1. Looked up from germline, CDR1 is MDHEN and CDR2 is SYDVKM. Trimming removed 2 bases from V and 1 base from J; junction bases left unmatched: 8. CDR3 length: 18 amino acids. The CDR3 sequence: CASSLGAGGVSGANVLTF. The CDR3 DNA sequence: TGTGCCAGCAGTTTAGGCGCAGGGGGAGTATCTGGGGCCAACGTCCTGACTTTC.

The V gene is TRBV4-1, the J gene TRBJ1-1; 10 bases align to TRBD1. J lost 5 bases, V lost 3 bases, and 6 bases had no gene match. Germline assignment: CDR1 MGHRA and CDR2 YSYEKL. This CDR3 spans 15 amino acids. The CDR3 loop is CASSQTGGGWTEAFF. The CDR3 DNA reads as TGCGCCAGCAGCCAGACAGGGGGCGGATGGACTGAAGCTTTCTTT.

The CDR3 DNA reads TGTGCCAGCAGTTACCGGGCAGCCGGCTCCTACGAGCAGTACTTC. Amino acid sequence: CASSYRAAGSYEQYF. The chain has TRBV6-5 and TRBJ2-7; D is unclear. Per germline, CDR1 MNHEY and CDR2 SVGAGI. The length of the CDR3 is 15 residues. V was trimmed by 2 bases and J by 0 bases, leaving 11 bases between them.

The genes are TRBV12-3 or TRBV12-4 and TRBJ2-5; 14 bases match TRBD2. Germline trimming cut 6 bases from V and 5 bases from J; bases unmatched to any gene: 5. The CDR3 totals 15 residues. The CDR3 sequence: CASRKGLAGAETQYF. DNA for the CDR3: TGTGCCAGCAGAAAGGGACTAGCGGGAGCGGAGACCCAGTACTTC.

The chain employs TRBV3-1 and TRBJ2-1; 12 bases are shared with TRBD2. The CDR3 length is 17 residues. Germline loops: CDR1 LGHDT, CDR2 YNNKEL (reference sequence). CDR3 in DNA: TGTACCTTCAGTCTTGTACTACTAGCGGGGGGTAGCAATGAGCAGTTCTTC. Its protein product is CTFSLVLLAGGSNEQFF.

V gene TRBV20-1 combines with J gene TRBJ2-7; weak D call: TRBD1 (7 bases). The V gene's germline CDR1 is DFQATT and CDR2 SNEGSKA (reference sequence). V was pared by 0 bases and J by 2 bases, with 20 bases between. This CDR3 is 17 amino acids long. The CDR3 here is CSARDLRGGTEPYEQYF. CDR3 nucleotides: TGCAGTGCTAGAGATCTAAGGGGCGGGACAGAACCCTACGAGCAGTACTTC.

This clonotype has just a few counts. The chain recombines TRBV4-2 with TRBJ2-1, with D perhaps TRBD1 or TRBD2 (5 bases each). The CDR3 contains 18 residues. V lost 3 bases to trimming and J lost 0 bases, with 18 bases between them. In germline, CDR1 is LGHNA, CDR2 YNFKEQ. CDR3 in amino acids: CASSHVRDLPISYNEQFF. CDR3 DNA sequence: TGTGCCAGCAGCCATGTACGGGACCTCCCCATCTCCTACAATGAGCAGTTCTTC.

This clonotype was counted only a few times. The junction departs from the called germline gene at one end, perhaps through a read error. The chain employs TRBV18 and TRBJ1-1; no definite D call. Germline-derived CDR1 and CDR2 are KGHSH and LQKENI. This CDR3 comprises 14 residues. The CDR3 nucleotides read TGTGCCAGCTCCCCACGTGCAGCTTCCCTTGAAGCTTTCTTT. It is translated as CASSPRAASLEAFF. Based on the CDR3 plus reference TRBV18 and TRBJ1-1, the full variable domain is NAGVMQNPRHLVRRRGQEARLRCSPMKGHSHVYWYRQLPEEGLKFMVYLQKENIIDESGMPKERFSAEFPKEGPSILRIQQVVRGDSAAYFCASSPRAASLEAFFGQGTRLTVV.

This chain uses TRBV9 with TRBJ2-1, with 7 bases matching TRBD1. The V gene's germline CDR1 is SGDLS and CDR2 YYNGEE. Unmatched junction bases numbered 6, after V lost 3 bases and J lost 6 bases. The CDR3 consists of 14 residues. The CDR3 DNA reads TGTGCCAGCAGCGGGGGACAGTCACCCAATGAGCAGTTCTTC. This sequence encodes CASSGGQSPNEQFF. Supplemented by reference TRBV9 and TRBJ2-1, the full variable domain reads DSGVTQTPKHLITATGQRVTLRCSPRSGDLSVYWYQQSLDQGLQFLIQYYNGEERAKGNILERFSAQQFPDLHSELNLSSLELGDSALYFCASSGGQSPNEQFFGPGTRLTVL.

This clonotype was counted at least ten times. V is TRBV25-1 and J is TRBJ2-3; D remains ambiguous. Looked up from germline, CDR1 is MGHDK and CDR2 is SYGVNS. Trimming cost V 2 bases and J 1 base, with 4 bases left between them. This CDR3 spans 13 amino acids. The CDR3 coding sequence is TGTGCCAGCAGTGAACTCGGCACAGATACGCAGTATTTT. Translated: CASSELGTDTQYF.

With regard to this clonotype: Sequence at one end of the junction differs from germline and may be a read error. J is TRBJ2-6 and V is TRBV12-3 or TRBV12-4, with 9 bases that match TRBD1. The CDR3 loop spans 17 amino acids. The CDR3 reads CACSLGTGWVGANVLTF. The CDR3 bases are TGTGCCTGCAGCCTCGGGACAGGGTGGGTCGGGGCCAACGTCCTGACTTTC.

In this sample, this clonotype turned up a few times. The rearrangement uses TRBV12-3 or TRBV12-4 and TRBJ2-3; weak D call: TRBD1 (6 bases). CDR3 size: 14 residues. Trimming took 3 bases from V and 4 from J, leaving 11 bases between them. In nucleotides, the CDR3 is TGTGCCAGCAGTTTTGAGGGACACCCAGATACGCAGTATTTT. Its translation: CASSFEGHPDTQYF.

The chain recombines TRBV30 with TRBJ2-1, with D perhaps TRBD2 (6 bases). CDR1 is GTSNPN, CDR2 SVGIG, per germline (reference sequence). This CDR3 is built from 16 residues. The ends were cut back, 8 bases at V and 0 bases at J, with 20 bases in the middle. CDR3 amino acids: CAGGARGSSSYNEQFF. In nucleotides, the CDR3 is TGTGCCGGAGGGGCTCGGGGGTCGAGCTCCTACAATGAGCAGTTCTTC.

The chain combines TRBV2 with TRBJ2-7; 14 bases line up with TRBD2. V was clipped by 2 bases and J by 0 bases; unmatched bases: 6. Looked up from germline, CDR1 is SNHLY and CDR2 is FYNNEI. CDR3 length equals 18 residues. CDR3 DNA: TGTGCCAGCAGTGAAATGACTAGCGGGAGGGCCAGCTCCTACGAGCAGTACTTC. Amino acid sequence: CASSEMTSGRASSYEQYF.

V is TRBV29-1 and J is TRBJ2-1; either TRBD1 or TRBD2 may supply D (5 bases each). This CDR3 region has 11 residues. The germline V gene encodes CDR1 SQVTM and CDR2 ANQGSEA. The CDR3 spells CAGDRYNEQFF. CDR3 nucleotides: TGCGCTGGGGACCGGTACAATGAGCAGTTCTTC.

V is TRBV11-2 and J is TRBJ2-2, with D possibly being TRBD1 or TRBD2 (5 bases each). The germline V and J ends were trimmed by 1 base and 10 bases, with 7 bases remaining between them. CDR3 length: 12 amino acids. The germline gives CDR1 SGHAT, CDR2 FQNNGV. The CDR3 DNA reads as TGTGCCAGCAGCTTAGCAGGGACGGAGCTGTTTTTT. Translated: CASSLAGTELFF.

J is TRBJ1-1 and V is TRBV21-1. TRBV21-1 is shown as a pseudogene. This CDR3 comprises 14 residues. The CDR3 coding sequence is TGTGCCAGCAGCATGGGGTCAGAAAACACTGAAGCTTTCTTT. It specifies CASSMGSENTEAFF.

The V call is TRBV6-2 or TRBV6-3, the J call TRBJ2-2, with a tentative D call TRBD1 (5 bases). The CDR3 length is 12 residues. The germline CDR1 and CDR2 sequences are MNHEY and SVGEGT. V lost 11 bases to trimming and J lost 6 bases, with 13 bases between them. CDR3 DNA: TGTGCCTGCAAGGACACCGCCGGGGAGCTGTTTTTT. This translates into CACKDTAGELFF.

This chain's CDR3 is CASSLAGKNSPLHF. Written as DNA, the CDR3 is TGTGCCAGCAGCTTAGCAGGCAAGAATTCACCCCTCCACTTT. V and J are TRBV7-2 and TRBJ1-6; D is undetermined. The CDR3 is made up of 14 amino acids. Germline V gives CDR1 SGHTA, CDR2 FQGNSA. V lost 0 bases and J lost 7, with 7 bases in between.

This clonotype was observed at least ten times. The rearrangement joins TRBV4-1 to TRBJ1-2, with 7 bases that match TRBD1. Germline V gene lookup returns CDR1 MGHRA and CDR2 YSYEKL. The CDR3 length is 19 residues. Trimming removed 4 bases from V and 4 bases from J; junction bases left unmatched: 21. Written as DNA, the CDR3 is TGCGCCAGCAGCCGAGAGACAGGGTCGGGGAGCAGTATATTCTATGGCTACACCTTC. This translates into CASSRETGSGSSIFYGYTF.

J is TRBJ2-5 and V is TRBV7-9, with D unresolved. The CDR3 length is 11 residues. Germline CDR1 and CDR2: SEHNR and FQNEAQ (reference sequence). Between the trimmed V and J ends, which lost 5 bases and 7 bases, there was a span of 8 bases. CDR3 amino acids: CASSPELTQYF. CDR3 bases: TGTGCCAGCAGCCCCGAGCTGACCCAGTACTTC.

J is TRBJ2-1 and V is TRBV7-2, with a weak D call TRBD2 (5 bases). Germline CDR1 is SGHTA and CDR2 is FQGNSA. The V and J ends lost 6 bases and 11 bases respectively, with 11 bases between them. This CDR3 region has 11 residues. The CDR3: CASSREQKQFF. Here the CDR3 DNA reads TGTGCCAGCAGTAGGGAGCAAAAGCAGTTCTTC.

In this sample, this clonotype turned up a few times. The V and J genes are TRBV12-3 or TRBV12-4 and TRBJ1-5; D uncertain. The V and J ends lost 3 bases and 1 base respectively, with 10 bases between them. This CDR3 contains 15 residues. The CDR3 coding sequence is TGTGCCAGCAGTTTCTGGCCGAAAAGCAATCAGCCCCAGCATTTT. It yields the protein CASSFWPKSNQPQHF.